In its sample, the clone carrying this T cell receptor (beta chain) was seen once. Profiling relied on immunoSEQ multiplex PCR, and the TCRdb table lists in-frame clones only, not all of them. In the table there are about 200,000 clones, 89% of which are singletons. This record comes from a study of blood T cell repertoires in COVID-19. At the level of the study: From the United States, Italy and Spain came samples of acute and convalescent COVID-19.

CDR3 length: 13 residues. Germline assignment: CDR1 SGHDT and CDR2 YYEEEE. V dropped 5 bases and J dropped 1 base, with 8 bases sitting between them. This clonotype was obtained from a woman between 18 and 29 years old who had recovered from COVID-19. The rearrangement joins TRBV5-6 to TRBJ2-3, with D possibly being TRBD2 (5 bases). Sequences were obtained from PBMCs or T cells enriched from blood (not recorded which). The CDR3 coding sequence is TGTGCCAGCAGTGTTAGCGGCACAGATACGCAGTATTTT. Its protein is CASSVSGTDTQYF.